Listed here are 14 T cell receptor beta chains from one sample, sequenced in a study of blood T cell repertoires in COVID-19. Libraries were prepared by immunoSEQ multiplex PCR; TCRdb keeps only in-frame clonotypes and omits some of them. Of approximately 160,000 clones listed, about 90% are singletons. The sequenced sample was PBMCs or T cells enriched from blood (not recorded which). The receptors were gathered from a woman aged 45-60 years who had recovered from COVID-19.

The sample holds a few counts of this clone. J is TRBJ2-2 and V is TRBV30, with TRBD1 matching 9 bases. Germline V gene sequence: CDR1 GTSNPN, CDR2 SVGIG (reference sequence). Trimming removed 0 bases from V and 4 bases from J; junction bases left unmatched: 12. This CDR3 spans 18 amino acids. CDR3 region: CAWSVPRVRTGATGELFF. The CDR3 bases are TGTGCCTGGAGTGTACCTAGGGTTCGGACAGGGGCCACCGGGGAGCTGTTTTTT.

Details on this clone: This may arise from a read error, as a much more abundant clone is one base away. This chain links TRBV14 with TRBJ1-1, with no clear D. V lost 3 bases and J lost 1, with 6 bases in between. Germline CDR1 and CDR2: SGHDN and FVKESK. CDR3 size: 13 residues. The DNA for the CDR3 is TGTGCCAGCAGCCACCAGGAGAACACTGAAGCTTTCTTT. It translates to CASSHQENTEAFF. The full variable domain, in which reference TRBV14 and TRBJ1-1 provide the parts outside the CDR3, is EAGVTQFPSHSVIEKGQTVTLRCDPISGHDNLYWYRRVMGKEIKFLLHFVKESKQDESGMPNNRFLAERTGGTYSTLKVQPAELEDSGVYFCASSHQENTEAFFGQGTRLTVV.

The CDR3: CASSLDRGDEQYF. CDR3 DNA: TGTGCCAGCAGCTTGGACAGGGGCGACGAGCAGTACTTC. The chain has TRBV11-2 and TRBJ2-7; 9 nucleotides line up with TRBD1. CDR3 size: 13 residues. Germline trimming cut 3 bases from V and 5 bases from J; bases unmatched to any gene: 2. CDR1 is SGHAT, CDR2 FQNNGV, per germline.

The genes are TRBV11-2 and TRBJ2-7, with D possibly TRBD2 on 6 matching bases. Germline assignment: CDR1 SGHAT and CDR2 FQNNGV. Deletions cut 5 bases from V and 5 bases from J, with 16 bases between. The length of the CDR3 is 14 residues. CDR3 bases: TGTGCCAGCAGCCCGAGGGGCGGGAATGACGAGCAGTACTTC. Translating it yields CASSPRGGNDEQYF. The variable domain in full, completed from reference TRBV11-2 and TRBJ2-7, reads EAGVAQSPRYKIIEKRQSVAFWCNPISGHATLYWYQQILGQGPKLLIQFQNNGVVDDSQLPKDRFSAERLKGVDSTLKIQPAKLEDSAVYLCASSPRGGNDEQYFGPGTRLTVT.

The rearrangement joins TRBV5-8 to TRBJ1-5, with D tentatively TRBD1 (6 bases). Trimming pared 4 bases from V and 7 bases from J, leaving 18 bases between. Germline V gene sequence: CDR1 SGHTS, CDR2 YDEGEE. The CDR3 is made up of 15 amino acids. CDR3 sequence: CASSDEGPGDQPQHF. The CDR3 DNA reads TGTGCCAGCAGCGATGAAGGACCAGGGGACCAGCCCCAGCATTTT.

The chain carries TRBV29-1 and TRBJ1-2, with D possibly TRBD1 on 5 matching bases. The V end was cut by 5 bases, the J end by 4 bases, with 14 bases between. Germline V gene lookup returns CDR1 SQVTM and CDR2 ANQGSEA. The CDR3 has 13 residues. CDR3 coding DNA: TGCAGCGTTTCCCCTGGGGGGAGCTATGGCTACACCTTC. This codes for CSVSPGGSYGYTF.

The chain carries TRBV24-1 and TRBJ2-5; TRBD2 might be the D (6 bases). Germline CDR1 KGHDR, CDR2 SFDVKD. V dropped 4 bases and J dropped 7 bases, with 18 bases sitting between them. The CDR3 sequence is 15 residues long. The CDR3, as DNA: TGTGCCACCAGTGACGCGGGTCCCGGGAGTAGGACCCAGTACTTC. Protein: CATSDAGPGSRTQYF.

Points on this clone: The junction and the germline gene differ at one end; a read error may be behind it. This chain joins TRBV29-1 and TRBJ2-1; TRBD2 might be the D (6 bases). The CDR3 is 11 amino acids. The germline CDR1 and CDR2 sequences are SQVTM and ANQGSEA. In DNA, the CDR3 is TGTAGCGTTGAATTGCGGGACGCCCGGTTCTTC. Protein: CSVELRDARFF.

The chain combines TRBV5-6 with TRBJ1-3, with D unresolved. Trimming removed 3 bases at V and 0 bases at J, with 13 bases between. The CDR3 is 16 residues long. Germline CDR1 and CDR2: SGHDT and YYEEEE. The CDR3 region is CASSSVSLYSGNTIYF. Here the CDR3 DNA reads TGTGCCAGCAGCTCGGTCTCACTATACTCTGGAAACACCATATATTTT.

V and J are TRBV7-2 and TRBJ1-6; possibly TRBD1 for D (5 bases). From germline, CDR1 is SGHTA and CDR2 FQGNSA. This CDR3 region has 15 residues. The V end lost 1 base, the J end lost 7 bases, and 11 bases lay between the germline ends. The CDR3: CASSLERTRNSPLHF. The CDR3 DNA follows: TGTGCCAGCAGCTTAGAAAGGACAAGAAATTCACCCCTCCACTTT.

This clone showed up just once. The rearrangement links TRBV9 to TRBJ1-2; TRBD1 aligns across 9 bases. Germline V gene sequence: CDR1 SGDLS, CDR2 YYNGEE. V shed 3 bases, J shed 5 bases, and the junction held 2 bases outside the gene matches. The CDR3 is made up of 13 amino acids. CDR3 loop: CASSEGTGYGYTF. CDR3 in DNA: TGTGCCAGCAGCGAGGGGACAGGGTATGGCTACACCTTC.

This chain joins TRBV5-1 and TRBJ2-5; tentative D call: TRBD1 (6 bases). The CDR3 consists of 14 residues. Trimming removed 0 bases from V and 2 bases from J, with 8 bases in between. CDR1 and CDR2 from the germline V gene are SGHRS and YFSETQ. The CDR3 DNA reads TGCGCCAGCAGCTTGGGGCAGGGGCAAGAGACCCAGTACTTC. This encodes CASSLGQGQETQYF.

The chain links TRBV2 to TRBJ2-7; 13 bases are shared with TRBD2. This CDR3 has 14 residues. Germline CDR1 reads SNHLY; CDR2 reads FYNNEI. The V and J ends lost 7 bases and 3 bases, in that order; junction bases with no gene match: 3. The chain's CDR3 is CASTGLAGVYEQYF. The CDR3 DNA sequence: TGTGCCAGCACCGGACTAGCGGGAGTCTACGAGCAGTACTTC.

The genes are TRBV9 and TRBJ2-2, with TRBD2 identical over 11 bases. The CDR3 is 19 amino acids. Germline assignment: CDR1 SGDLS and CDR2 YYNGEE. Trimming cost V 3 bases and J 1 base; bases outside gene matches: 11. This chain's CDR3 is CASSEGTSGSLKNTGELFF. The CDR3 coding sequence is TGTGCCAGCAGCGAGGGGACTAGCGGTTCTCTAAAGAACACCGGGGAGCTGTTTTTT.